This T cell receptor (beta chain) was identified during a study of T cells in tuberculosis. At the level of the study: This South African cohort compared adolescents with or without latent tuberculosis against adults with active tuberculosis.

Data came from immunoSEQ multiplex PCR; TCRdb stores just in-frame clones and leaves some out. The sample consists of roughly 41,000 clones, 85% to 95% of them appearing once. Tuberculin skin test and IGRA determined adolescents' latent tuberculosis status at entry. The CDR3 covers 13 residues. Trimming cost V 7 bases and J 1 base, with 7 bases left between them. CDR1 is MNHEY, CDR2 SVGAGI, per germline. This receptor was taken from a donor between 10 and 35 years old with latent tuberculosis or without tuberculosis infection. Some clones in this sample may be carry-over from other donors' samples. Sequenced: PBMCs. This rearrangement joins TRBV6-5 to TRBJ2-2; D unclear. The CDR3 sequence: CASKAGNTGELFF. Here the CDR3 DNA reads TGTGCCAGCAAGGCAGGGAACACCGGGGAGCTGTTTTTT.